Sequencing of this T cell receptor beta chain was carried out in a study of vaccination and CD4 T cells after COVID-19. J gave up 4 bases and V 0 bases, and 9 bases lay outside the gene matches. This CDR3 spans 16 amino acids. Germline V gene lookup returns CDR1 SGHNT and CDR2 YYREEE (reference sequence). The Oncomine TCR Beta short-read assay was what sequenced the DNA obtained from cultured CD4+ T cells. TCRdb used MiXCR to reprocess the PCR reads, holding one entry per CDR3 protein. The data show more than 13,000 distinct CDR3 sequences, roughly 31% seen once. About this clonotype: Its antigen is not known.

The treatment here: approximately 11-day PBMC culture with coronavirus spike peptide pools or control peptides (ViraFEST assay). Study-wide results and limits: Spike mono-reactivity was found in 304 of the 307 vaccine-specific clones identified in convalescent patients.

V and J are TRBV5-4 and TRBJ1-1, with TRBD1 matching over 7 bases. The TCR sequence derives from a human donor with COVID-19. What was sequenced was cultured CD4+ T cells from blood. The CDR3 nucleotides are TGTGCCAGCAGCTTGGCCGGAGGCAGGGGGTTCACTGAAGCTTTCTTT. Protein product: CASSLAGGRGFTEAFF.